This T cell receptor beta chain was recovered during a study of T cell repertoires in cytomegalovirus infection. Study at large: Well-studied HLA-B-restricted CMV epitopes were used in the study alongside recently identified HLA-C-restricted ones. Study-wide points: What dominated the ex vivo response were HLA-C-restricted CMV-specific TCR beta clonotypes. Accumulated public TCR beta family frequency recognized individuals carrying CMV together with the relevant HLA.

Remarks on this clonotype: Its antigen is undetermined.

One entry per CDR3 protein results from TCRdb running MiXCR on the reads. The sample shows roughly 500,000 distinct CDR3 sequences, 30% to 40% of them seen only once. The germline gives CDR1 MDHEN, CDR2 SYDVKM. Losses at the gene ends were 8 bases for V and 4 bases for J; bases not matched to a gene: 11. The CDR3 sequence is 15 residues long. This material consisted of cultured PBMCs, taken from culture after CMV antigen stimulation. This sequence was found in a human donor in good health (CMV status not recorded). Some clones in this sample may be carry-over from other donors' samples. The chain employs TRBV28 and TRBJ1-5; 7 bases agree with TRBD1. The CDR3 protein is CASLMRGRYNQPQHF. CDR3 sequence (DNA): TGTGCCAGCCTGATGAGGGGGCGTTATAATCAGCCCCAGCATTTT.